One and the same sample provided the 28 T cell receptor beta chains below, sequenced in a study of T cells after yellow fever vaccination. A single record per CDR3 protein comes from TCRdb applying MiXCR to the 5' RACE reads. This sample has about 210,000 distinct CDR3 sequences, with approximately 3% found just once. The specimen comprised CD4+ T cells sorted from PBMCs, sampled 10 days after the yellow fever booster vaccination. The receptors derive from a man aged 18 to 30 who received the YFV17D yellow fever vaccine.

This clonotype was seen repeatedly, ten times or more. This chain links TRBV12-3 or TRBV12-4 with TRBJ1-4; D unclear. The CDR3 extends over 15 amino acids. V gave up 8 bases and J gave up 8 bases, with 21 bases separating them. The CDR3 here is CASVGDVSVGEKLFF. Here the CDR3 DNA reads TGTGCCAGCGTTGGCGATGTTTCGGTAGGGGAAAAACTGTTTTTT.

The chain carries TRBV28 and TRBJ2-5, with D maybe TRBD2 (6 bases). Germline V gene lookup returns CDR1 MDHEN and CDR2 SYDVKM. V was clipped by 2 bases and J by 5 bases, with 12 bases between them. The CDR3 loop spans 14 amino acids. Here the CDR3 reads CASSLTSPRETQYF. The CDR3 coding sequence is TGTGCCAGCAGTTTAACTAGCCCCCGGGAGACCCAGTACTTC.

This clonotype came up many times. The chain combines TRBV5-1 with TRBJ1-1; D is unclear. The CDR3 spans 14 residues. With 0 bases removed from V and 4 bases from J, the gap between germline ends came to 10 bases. Germline-derived CDR1 and CDR2 are SGHRS and YFSETQ. The CDR3 coding sequence is TGCGCCAGCAGCTTGGAGATAGGCGTCACTGAAGCTTTCTTT. It yields the protein CASSLEIGVTEAFF.

This clonotype was recorded at least ten times. V usage is TRBV3-1 and J usage is TRBJ2-1; a weak D match, TRBD2 (6 bases). CDR1 is LGHDT, CDR2 YNNKEL, per germline (reference sequence). Trimming removed 3 bases from V and 7 bases from J, with 19 bases in between. The CDR3 sequence is 16 residues long. In DNA, the CDR3 is TGTGCCAGCAGCCAGACCCCTAGCGTACTTGGGAATGAGCAGTTCTTC. This codes for CASSQTPSVLGNEQFF.

This clonotype was seen ten or more times. The V and J genes are TRBV5-1 and TRBJ2-3, with D possibly TRBD2 on 5 matching bases. The CDR3 spans 15 residues. CDR1 is SGHRS, CDR2 YFSETQ, per germline. The V end lost 2 bases, the J end lost 4 bases, and 14 bases lay between the germline ends. The CDR3 loop reads CASSLRGNYPDTQYF. Here the CDR3 DNA reads TGCGCCAGCAGCTTAAGAGGGAATTATCCAGATACGCAGTATTTT.

The rearrangement joins TRBV5-1 to TRBJ2-7; TRBD2 agrees at 15 bases. Germline loops: CDR1 SGHRS, CDR2 YFSETQ. This CDR3 contains 15 residues. V lost 1 base to trimming and J lost 5 bases; unmatched junction nucleotides: 1. CDR3 nucleotide sequence: TGCGCCAGCAGCTTGTGGACTAGCGGGGGGGACGAGCAGTACTTC. It is translated as CASSLWTSGGDEQYF.

This rearrangement joins TRBV15 to TRBJ1-2; D unclear. V was pared by 0 bases and J by 4 bases, with 3 bases between. The CDR3 totals 12 residues. CDR1 LNHNV and CDR2 YYDKDF come from the germline V gene (reference sequence). The CDR3 DNA follows: TGTGCCACCAGCAGAGAGGGCTATGGCTACACCTTC. Translation: CATSREGYGYTF.

This clonotype has ten or more counts. The rearrangement links TRBV7-2 to TRBJ1-2; perhaps TRBD1 as D (5 bases). Germline CDR1 is SGHTA and CDR2 is FQGNSA. This CDR3 region has 13 residues. Trimming removed 1 base from V and 8 bases from J, with 11 bases in between. CDR3 in amino acids: CASSLGQGGGYTF. The CDR3 region has the DNA TGTGCCAGCAGCTTAGGGCAGGGCGGAGGCTACACCTTC.

This clonotype was detected ten times or more. The V gene is TRBV5-5, the J gene TRBJ1-2; no reliable D call. Trimming left V 6 bases short and J 8 bases short, with 23 bases between. Looked up from germline, CDR1 is SGHKS and CDR2 is YYEKEE (reference sequence). The CDR3 spans 15 residues. CDR3 nucleotide sequence: TGTGCCAGCAACCGAATTACAAACCGCGAATCGGGCTACACCTTC. This sequence encodes CASNRITNRESGYTF.

The CDR3 coding sequence is TGTGCCAGCACCCAAGGACGAAGAAGCTCTGGGGCCAACGTCCTGACTTTC. It codes for CASTQGRRSSGANVLTF. V and J are TRBV12-3 or TRBV12-4 and TRBJ2-6; D ambiguous. This CDR3 has 17 amino acids. Trimming shortened V by 7 bases and J by 0 bases, and 16 bases separated the two germline ends.

This clonotype has more than one count but fewer than ten. The J gene is TRBJ2-7, the V gene TRBV7-2, with unresolved D. Trimming removed 1 base at V and 6 bases at J, with 4 bases between. The CDR3 sequence is 11 residues long. CDR1 and CDR2 from the germline V gene are SGHTA and FQGNSA. For the CDR3, the DNA is TGTGCCAGCAGCTTAGTTAGCGAGCAGTACTTC. Translated: CASSLVSEQYF.

This clonotype was observed many times. The genes are TRBV9 and TRBJ2-3; no reliable D call. Germline V CDR1 and CDR2: SGDLS, YYNGEE. The CDR3 has 14 residues. Trimming stripped 2 bases from V and 7 bases from J, with 14 bases between. The CDR3 bases are TGTGCCAGCAGCGTGGGCGGTCTGTCGCATACGCAGTATTTT. It specifies CASSVGGLSHTQYF.

This clonotype was picked up many times. The chain employs TRBV20-1 and TRBJ2-5, with a tentative D call TRBD1 (5 bases). V was pared by 6 bases and J by 0 bases, with 11 bases between. This CDR3 comprises 13 residues. Per germline, CDR1 DFQATT and CDR2 SNEGSKA (reference sequence). The CDR3 protein is CSAPPGYQETQYF. As DNA, the CDR3 is TGCAGTGCCCCACCAGGGTACCAAGAGACCCAGTACTTC.

This clonotype was detected ten times or more. The chain's CDR3 is CAISDPRRMNTEAFF. The CDR3 coding sequence is TGTGCCATCAGTGACCCCCGACGAATGAACACTGAAGCTTTCTTT. The chain links TRBV10-3 to TRBJ1-1; D not certain. V was pared by 3 bases and J by 0 bases, with 11 bases between. The CDR3 runs 15 residues. The germline V gene encodes CDR1 ENHRY and CDR2 SYGVKD.

This clonotype is judged hyperexpanded. The V and J genes are TRBV12-3 or TRBV12-4 and TRBJ2-3; D is possibly TRBD2 (6 bases). The germline V and J ends were trimmed by 3 bases and 6 bases, with 13 bases remaining between them. The CDR3 is 14 residues long. The CDR3 DNA follows: TGTGCCAGCAGTTTGGGCGGGGTAGGGGATACGCAGTATTTT. Amino acids: CASSLGGVGDTQYF.

This clonotype was detected ten times or more. The genes are TRBV12-3 or TRBV12-4 and TRBJ2-3, with 8 bases identical to TRBD2. The CDR3 is made up of 16 amino acids. V trimming: 6 bases; J trimming: 2 bases; junction bases outside the gene matches: 10. The CDR3 is CASSSWTSRDTDTQYF. CDR3 bases: TGTGCCAGCAGCTCCTGGACTAGCCGAGACACAGATACGCAGTATTTT.

This clonotype has ten or more counts. This rearrangement joins TRBV15 to TRBJ2-1; 9 bases agree with TRBD1. The CDR3 is 21 residues long. V shed 2 bases, J shed 2 bases, and the junction held 19 bases outside the gene matches. In germline, CDR1 is LNHNV, CDR2 YYDKDF (reference sequence). The CDR3: CATSRSKPGQGFDQPYNEQFF. The CDR3 nucleotides are TGTGCCACCAGCAGATCGAAACCGGGACAGGGCTTCGATCAGCCCTACAATGAGCAGTTCTTC.

This clonotype has a handful of counts. This chain links TRBV6-6 with TRBJ2-7; D may be TRBD1 (6 bases). This CDR3 is 13 amino acids long. The ends were cut back, 5 bases at V and 2 bases at J, with 10 bases in the middle. CDR1 and CDR2 from the germline V gene are MNHNY and SVGAGI (reference sequence). The CDR3 reads CASSPGQPYEQYV. Written as DNA, the CDR3 is TGTGCCAGCAGTCCCGGACAGCCCTACGAGCAGTACGTC.

The sample holds a few counts of this clonotype. The chain employs TRBV5-6 and TRBJ2-7, with D possibly TRBD1 on 5 matching bases. Germline assignment: CDR1 SGHDT and CDR2 YYEEEE. The CDR3 covers 15 residues. V gave up 0 bases and J gave up 3 bases, with 13 bases separating them. CDR3 bases: TGTGCCAGCAGCTTGGGTCAGGGTCACTTCTACGAGCAGTACTTC. Its translation: CASSLGQGHFYEQYF.

This chain links TRBV28 with TRBJ2-7; 9 bases are a match to TRBD1. Germline loops: CDR1 MDHEN, CDR2 SYDVKM. V trimming: 10 bases; J trimming: 2 bases; junction bases outside the gene matches: 9. This CDR3 contains 14 residues. CDR3 region: CATHPGQGPYEQYF. The CDR3, as DNA: TGTGCCACCCACCCGGGACAGGGTCCCTACGAGCAGTACTTC.

Ten or more counts support this clonotype. The CDR3 sequence is CSAQGLAGGHRTQYF. The CDR3 DNA sequence: TGCAGTGCTCAGGGACTAGCGGGCGGACACAGAACGCAGTATTTT. This rearrangement joins TRBV20-1 to TRBJ2-3; 12 bases are shared with TRBD2. The CDR3 runs to 15 residues. Per germline, CDR1 DFQATT and CDR2 SNEGSKA (reference sequence). The V segment lost 5 bases and the J segment 9 bases; nucleotides outside the gene matches: 12.

This clonotype was counted many times. The J gene is TRBJ2-3, the V gene TRBV7-2; 9 positions match TRBD2. Per germline, CDR1 SGHTA and CDR2 FQGNSA. The V and J ends lost 3 bases and 4 bases, in that order; junction bases with no gene match: 5. CDR3 length: 15 amino acids. CDR3 sequence reads: CASSFPIAGADTQYF. CDR3 nucleotide sequence: TGTGCCAGCAGCTTCCCCATAGCGGGGGCAGATACGCAGTATTTT. Using reference TRBV7-2 and TRBJ2-3 for the parts outside the CDR3, the full variable domain is GAGVSQSPSNKVTEKGKDVELRCDPISGHTALYWYRQSLGQGLEFLIYFQGNSAPDKSGLPSDRFSAERTGGSVSTLTIQRTQQEDSAVYLCASSFPIAGADTQYFGPGTRLTVL.

This clonotype was counted at least ten times. CDR3 DNA: TGTGCCATCAGTGTTGAGACAAGTCATGGCTACACCTTC. Translation gives CAISVETSHGYTF. The chain employs TRBV10-3 and TRBJ1-2; D is ambiguous. Germline CDR1 reads ENHRY; CDR2 reads SYGVKD. There are 13 residues in the CDR3. V was pared by 4 bases and J by 6 bases, with 12 bases between.

This clonotype was counted at least ten times. This chain joins TRBV12-3 or TRBV12-4 and TRBJ2-2, with D perhaps TRBD1 (6 bases). This CDR3 has 15 amino acids. V lost 6 bases, J lost 5 bases, and 16 bases lay in between. CDR3 sequence: CASSRQALWTGELFF. CDR3 DNA: TGTGCCAGCAGCCGACAGGCACTATGGACCGGGGAGCTGTTTTTT.

V is TRBV7-9 and J is TRBJ2-7, with 9 bases that match TRBD1. V shed 5 bases, J shed 4 bases, and the junction held 6 bases outside the gene matches. Germline V lookup: CDR1 SEHNR, CDR2 FQNEAQ (reference sequence). The CDR3 is made up of 14 amino acids. The DNA of the CDR3 is TGTGCCAGCAGCCAACAGGGGGCTGGATACGAGCAGTACGTC. It codes for CASSQQGAGYEQYV.

This clonotype has at least ten counts. The V gene is TRBV5-6, the J gene TRBJ1-6; D is perhaps TRBD1 (5 bases). CDR3 length equals 17 residues. V was shortened by 0 bases and J by 8 bases, with 18 bases between the two germline ends. The V gene's germline CDR1 is SGHDT and CDR2 YYEEEE. CDR3: CASSLGPGHPAYSPLHF. In DNA, the CDR3 is TGTGCCAGCAGCTTGGGGCCCGGACATCCTGCGTATTCACCCCTCCACTTT.

The sample holds a few counts of this clonotype. The CDR3 DNA sequence: TGTGCCAGCAGCTTCGGGCTATCCTCGGCGACCCAGTACTTC. This codes for CASSFGLSSATQYF. This chain links TRBV7-2 with TRBJ2-5; D unresolved. Germline V lookup: CDR1 SGHTA, CDR2 FQGNSA. This CDR3 comprises 14 residues. V gave up 3 bases and J gave up 7 bases, with 15 bases separating them.

The rearrangement uses TRBV21-1 and TRBJ2-5; the table assigns TRBD2, which was not confirmed against the DNA. TRBV21-1 is a listed pseudogene. This CDR3 region has 17 residues. The CDR3 sequence is CASSKFGTSGPQETQYF. The CDR3 bases are TGTGCCAGCAGCAAATTCGGGACTAGCGGCCCCCAAGAGACCCAGTACTTC.